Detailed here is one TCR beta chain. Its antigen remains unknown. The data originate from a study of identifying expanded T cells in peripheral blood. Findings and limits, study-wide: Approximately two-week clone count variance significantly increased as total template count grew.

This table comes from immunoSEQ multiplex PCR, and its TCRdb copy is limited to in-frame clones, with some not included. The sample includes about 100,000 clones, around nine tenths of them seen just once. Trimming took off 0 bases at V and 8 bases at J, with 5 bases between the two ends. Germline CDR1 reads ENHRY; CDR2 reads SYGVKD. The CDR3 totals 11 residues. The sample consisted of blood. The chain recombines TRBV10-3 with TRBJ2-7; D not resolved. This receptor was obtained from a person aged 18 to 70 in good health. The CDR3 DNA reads TGTGCCATCAGTGAGTCGCGGCAGCAGTACTTC. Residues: CAISESRQQYF.